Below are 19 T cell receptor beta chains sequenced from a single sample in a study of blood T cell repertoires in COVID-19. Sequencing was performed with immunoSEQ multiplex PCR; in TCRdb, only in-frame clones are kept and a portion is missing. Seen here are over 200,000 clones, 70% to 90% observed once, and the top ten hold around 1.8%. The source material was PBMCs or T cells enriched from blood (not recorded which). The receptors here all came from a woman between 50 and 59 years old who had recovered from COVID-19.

CDR3 bases: TGCAGTGCTAGTTTGGCTAGCGGGAGGATTGAGCAGTTCTTC. Its translation is CSASLASGRIEQFF. This rearrangement joins TRBV20-1 to TRBJ2-1, with 11 positions matching TRBD2. This CDR3 comprises 14 residues. V trimming: 3 bases; J trimming: 9 bases; junction bases outside the gene matches: 7. Germline CDR1 reads DFQATT; CDR2 reads SNEGSKA (reference sequence).

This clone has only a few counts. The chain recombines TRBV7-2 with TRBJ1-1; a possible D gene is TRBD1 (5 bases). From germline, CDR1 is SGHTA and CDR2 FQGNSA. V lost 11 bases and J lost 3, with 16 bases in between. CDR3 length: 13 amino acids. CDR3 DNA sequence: TGTGCCTCTTTGGGCGGGGGGGACACTGAAGCTTTCTTT. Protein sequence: CASLGGGDTEAFF.

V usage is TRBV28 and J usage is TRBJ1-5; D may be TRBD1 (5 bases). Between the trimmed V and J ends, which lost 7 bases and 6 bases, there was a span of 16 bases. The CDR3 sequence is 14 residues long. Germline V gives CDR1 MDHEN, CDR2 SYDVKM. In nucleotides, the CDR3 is TGTGCCAGCACCCCGGGGGGGGATTCTCAGCCCCAGCATTTT. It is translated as CASTPGGDSQPQHF.

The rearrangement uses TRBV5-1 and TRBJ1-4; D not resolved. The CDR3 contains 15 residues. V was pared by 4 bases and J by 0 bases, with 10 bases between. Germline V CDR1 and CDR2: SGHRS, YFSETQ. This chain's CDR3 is CASSARDATNEKLFF. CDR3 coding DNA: TGCGCCAGCAGCGCCCGAGATGCAACTAATGAAAAACTGTTTTTT.

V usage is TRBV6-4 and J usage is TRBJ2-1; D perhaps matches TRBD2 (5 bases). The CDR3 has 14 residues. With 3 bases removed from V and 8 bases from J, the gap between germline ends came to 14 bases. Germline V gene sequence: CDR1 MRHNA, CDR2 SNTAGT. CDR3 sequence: CASSETLARDEQFF. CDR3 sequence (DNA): TGTGCCAGCAGTGAAACGCTAGCAAGGGATGAGCAGTTCTTC.

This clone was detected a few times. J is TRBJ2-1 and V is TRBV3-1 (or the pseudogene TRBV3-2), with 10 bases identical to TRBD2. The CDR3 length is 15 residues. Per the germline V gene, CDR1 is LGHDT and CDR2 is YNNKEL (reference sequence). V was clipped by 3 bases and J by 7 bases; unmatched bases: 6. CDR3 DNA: TGTGCCAGCAGCCACCCAGCGGGAGGGATTAATGAGCAGTTCTTC. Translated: CASSHPAGGINEQFF.

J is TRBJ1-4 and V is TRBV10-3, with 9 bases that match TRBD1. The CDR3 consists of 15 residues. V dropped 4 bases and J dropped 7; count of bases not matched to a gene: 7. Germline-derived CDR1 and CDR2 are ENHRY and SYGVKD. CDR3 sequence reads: CAISGQQGAGEKLFF. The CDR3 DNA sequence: TGTGCCATCAGTGGGCAACAGGGGGCAGGTGAAAAACTGTTTTTT.

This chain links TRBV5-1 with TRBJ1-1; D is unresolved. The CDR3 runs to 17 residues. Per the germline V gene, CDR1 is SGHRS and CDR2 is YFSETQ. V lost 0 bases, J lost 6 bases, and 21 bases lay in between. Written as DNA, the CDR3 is TGCGCCAGCAGCTTGGATTTTGTGGCGTCAGCGTTCTCTGAAGCTTTCTTT. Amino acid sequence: CASSLDFVASAFSEAFF.

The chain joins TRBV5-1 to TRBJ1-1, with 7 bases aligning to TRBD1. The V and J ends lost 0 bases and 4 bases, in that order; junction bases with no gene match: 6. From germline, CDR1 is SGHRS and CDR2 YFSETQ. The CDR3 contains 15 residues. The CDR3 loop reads CASSLDQNRGTEAFF. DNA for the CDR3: TGCGCCAGCAGCTTGGATCAAAACAGGGGCACTGAAGCTTTCTTT.

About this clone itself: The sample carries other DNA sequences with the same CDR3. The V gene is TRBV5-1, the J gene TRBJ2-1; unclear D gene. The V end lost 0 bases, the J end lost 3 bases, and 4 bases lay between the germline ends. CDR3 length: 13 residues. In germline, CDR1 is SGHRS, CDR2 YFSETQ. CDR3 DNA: TGCGCCAGCAGCTTGGATATCTACAATGAGCAGTTCTTC. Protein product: CASSLDIYNEQFF.

CDR3 nucleotide sequence: TGTGCTAGTGGTTTGGTACTCGGGGCGGGAGTACATAATGAGCAGTTCTTC. It codes for CASGLVLGAGVHNEQFF. J is TRBJ2-1 and V is TRBV12-5; 7 bases are a match to TRBD2. After removal of 0 bases from V and 7 bases from J, the junction contained 12 bases not matched to a gene. The CDR3 has 17 amino acids. Germline CDR1 is LGHNT and CDR2 is FRNRAP. The full variable domain, with the rest looked up from reference TRBV12-5 and TRBJ2-1, is DARVTQTPRHKVTEMGQEVTMRCQPILGHNTVFWYRQTMMQGLELLAYFRNRAPLDDSGMPKDRFSAEMPDATLATLKIQPSEPRDSAVYFCASGLVLGAGVHNEQFFGPGTRLTVL.

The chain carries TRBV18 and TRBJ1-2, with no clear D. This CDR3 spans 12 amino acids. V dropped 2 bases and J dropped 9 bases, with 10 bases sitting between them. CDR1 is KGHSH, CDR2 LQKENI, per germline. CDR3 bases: TGTGCCAGCTCACCAGGCCAGGATAGCTACACCTTC. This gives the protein CASSPGQDSYTF.

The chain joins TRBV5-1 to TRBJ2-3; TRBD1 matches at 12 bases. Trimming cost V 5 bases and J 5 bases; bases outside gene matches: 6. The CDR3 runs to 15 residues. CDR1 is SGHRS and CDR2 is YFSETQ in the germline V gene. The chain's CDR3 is CASSGTGGRQDTQYF. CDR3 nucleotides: TGCGCCAGCAGTGGGACAGGGGGCAGGCAAGATACGCAGTATTTT. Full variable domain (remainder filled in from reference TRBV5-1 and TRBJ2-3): KAGVTQTPRYLIKTRGQQVTLSCSPISGHRSVSWYQQTPGQGLQFLFEYFSETQRNKGNFPGRFSGRQFSNSRSEMNVSTLELGDSALYLCASSGTGGRQDTQYFGPGTRLTVL.

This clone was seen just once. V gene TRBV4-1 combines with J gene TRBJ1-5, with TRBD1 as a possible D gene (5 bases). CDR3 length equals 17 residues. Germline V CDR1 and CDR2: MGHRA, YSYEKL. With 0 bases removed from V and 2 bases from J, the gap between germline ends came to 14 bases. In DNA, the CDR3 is TGCGCCAGCAGCCAAGATAGAAGACAGACGGGCAATCAGCCCCAGCATTTT. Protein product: CASSQDRRQTGNQPQHF.

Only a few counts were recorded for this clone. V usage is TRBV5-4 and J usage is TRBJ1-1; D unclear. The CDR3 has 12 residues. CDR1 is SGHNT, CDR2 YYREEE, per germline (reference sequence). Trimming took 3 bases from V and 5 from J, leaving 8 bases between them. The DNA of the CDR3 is TGTGCCAGCAGCTCGGGTAGGACTGAAGCTTTCTTT. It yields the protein CASSSGRTEAFF.

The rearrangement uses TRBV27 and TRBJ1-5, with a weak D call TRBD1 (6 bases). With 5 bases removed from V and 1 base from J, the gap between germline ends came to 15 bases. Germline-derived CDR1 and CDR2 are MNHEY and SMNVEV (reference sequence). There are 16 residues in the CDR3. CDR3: CASSTHYTGSNQPQHF. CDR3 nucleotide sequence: TGTGCCAGCAGTACTCATTATACAGGGAGCAATCAGCCCCAGCATTTT.

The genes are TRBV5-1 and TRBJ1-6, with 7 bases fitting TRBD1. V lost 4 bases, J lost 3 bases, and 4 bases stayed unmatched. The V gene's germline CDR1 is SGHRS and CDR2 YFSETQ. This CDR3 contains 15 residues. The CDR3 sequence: CASSGQGDYNSPLHF. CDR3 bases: TGCGCCAGCAGCGGTCAGGGGGACTATAATTCACCCCTCCACTTT.

The CDR3 sequence: CAQKVPGNEQFF. The CDR3 nucleotides are TGTGCCCAAAAGGTTCCAGGGAATGAGCAGTTCTTC. V is TRBV30 and J is TRBJ2-1; D is perhaps TRBD1 (5 bases). The V gene's germline CDR1 is GTSNPN and CDR2 SVGIG (reference sequence). The ends were cut back, 8 bases at V and 7 bases at J, with 15 bases in the middle. The CDR3 is made up of 12 amino acids.

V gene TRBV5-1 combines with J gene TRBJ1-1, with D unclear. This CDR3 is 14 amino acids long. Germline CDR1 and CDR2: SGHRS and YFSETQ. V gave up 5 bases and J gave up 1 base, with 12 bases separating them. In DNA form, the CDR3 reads TGCGCCAGCAGTCAAAGACTGAGGAACACTGAAGCTTTCTTT. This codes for CASSQRLRNTEAFF. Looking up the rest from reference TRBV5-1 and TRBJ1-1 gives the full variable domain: KAGVTQTPRYLIKTRGQQVTLSCSPISGHRSVSWYQQTPGQGLQFLFEYFSETQRNKGNFPGRFSGRQFSNSRSEMNVSTLELGDSALYLCASSQRLRNTEAFFGQGTRLTVV.